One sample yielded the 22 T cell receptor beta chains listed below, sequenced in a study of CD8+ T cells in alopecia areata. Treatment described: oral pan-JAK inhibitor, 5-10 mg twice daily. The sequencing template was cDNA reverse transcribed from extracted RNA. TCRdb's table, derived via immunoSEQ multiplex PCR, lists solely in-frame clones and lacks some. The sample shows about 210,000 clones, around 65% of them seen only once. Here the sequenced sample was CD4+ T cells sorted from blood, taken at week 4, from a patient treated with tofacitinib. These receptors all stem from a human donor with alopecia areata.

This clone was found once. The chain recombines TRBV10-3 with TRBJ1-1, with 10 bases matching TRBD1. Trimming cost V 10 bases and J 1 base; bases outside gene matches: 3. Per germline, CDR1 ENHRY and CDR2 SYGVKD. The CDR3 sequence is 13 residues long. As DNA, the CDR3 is TGTGCCAGAAGGGACAGGGGGAACACTGAAGCTTTCTTT. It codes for CARRDRGNTEAFF.

CDR3 sequence (DNA): TGTGCCAGCACCCCTTCCCCGTCCACAGATACGCAGTATTTT. This encodes CASTPSPSTDTQYF. The genes are TRBV6-6 and TRBJ2-3; D is unresolved. Germline CDR1 and CDR2: MNHNY and SVGAGI (reference sequence). This CDR3 is 14 amino acids long. V lost 7 bases and J lost 2, with 13 bases in between.

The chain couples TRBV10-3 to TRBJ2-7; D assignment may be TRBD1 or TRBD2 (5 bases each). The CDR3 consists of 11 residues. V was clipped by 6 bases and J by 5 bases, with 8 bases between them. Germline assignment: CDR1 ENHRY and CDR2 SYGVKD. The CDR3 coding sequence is TGTGCCATCAGCCCGGGGCACGAGCAGTACTTC. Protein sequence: CAISPGHEQYF.

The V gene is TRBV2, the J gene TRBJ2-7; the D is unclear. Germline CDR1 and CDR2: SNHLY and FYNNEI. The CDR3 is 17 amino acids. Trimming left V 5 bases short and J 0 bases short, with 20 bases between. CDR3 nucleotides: TGTGCCAGCAGTCACCCGGATGTACCGTTACCCTCCTACGAGCAGTACTTC. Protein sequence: CASSHPDVPLPSYEQYF.

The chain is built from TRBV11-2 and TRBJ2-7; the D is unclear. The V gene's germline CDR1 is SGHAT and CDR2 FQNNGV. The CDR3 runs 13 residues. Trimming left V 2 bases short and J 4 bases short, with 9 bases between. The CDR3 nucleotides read TGTGCCAGCAGCTTATTACAAGGGTACGAGCAGTACTTC. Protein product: CASSLLQGYEQYF.

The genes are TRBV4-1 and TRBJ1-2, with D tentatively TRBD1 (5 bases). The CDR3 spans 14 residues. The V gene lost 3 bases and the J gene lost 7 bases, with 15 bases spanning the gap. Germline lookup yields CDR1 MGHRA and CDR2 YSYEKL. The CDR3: CASSHGDSGVGYTF. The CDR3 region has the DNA TGCGCCAGCAGCCATGGGGACTCGGGGGTTGGCTACACCTTC.

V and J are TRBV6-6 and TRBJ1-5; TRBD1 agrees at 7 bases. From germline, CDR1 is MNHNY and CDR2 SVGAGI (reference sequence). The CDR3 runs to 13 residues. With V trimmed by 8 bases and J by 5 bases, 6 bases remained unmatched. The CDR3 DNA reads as TGTGCCAGCTTAGACAGGGATGATCAGCCCCAGCATTTT. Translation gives CASLDRDDQPQHF.

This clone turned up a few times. For the CDR3, the DNA is TGTGCCAGCAGCCCGGGACTAGCGGGGCTAGAGACCCAGTACTTC. This encodes CASSPGLAGLETQYF. This chain uses TRBV7-9 with TRBJ2-5, with TRBD2 identical over 13 bases. The CDR3 covers 15 residues. The ends lost 5 bases at V and 4 bases at J; junction bases unmatched: 4. CDR1 is SEHNR and CDR2 is FQNEAQ in the germline V gene (reference sequence). Together with reference TRBV7-9 and TRBJ2-5, the CDR3 gives the full variable domain: DTGVSQNPRHKITKRGQNVTFRCDPISEHNRLYWYRQTLGQGPEFLTYFQNEAQLEKSRLLSDRFSAERPKGSFSTLEIQRTEQGDSAMYLCASSPGLAGLETQYFGPGTRLLVL.

The CDR3 loop reads CSVEDLGETTKNIQYF. CDR3 sequence (DNA): TGCAGCGTTGAAGATCTGGGTGAGACGACCAAAAACATTCAGTACTTC. The V and J genes are TRBV29-1 and TRBJ2-4; D is unclear. This CDR3 spans 16 amino acids. Germline CDR1 SQVTM, CDR2 ANQGSEA. V lost 0 bases and J 2 bases, leaving 14 bases between the germline ends.

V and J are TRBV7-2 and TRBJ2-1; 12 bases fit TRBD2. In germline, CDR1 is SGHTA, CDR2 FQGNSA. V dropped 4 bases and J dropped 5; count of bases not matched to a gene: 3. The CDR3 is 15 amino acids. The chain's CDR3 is CASSSLAGGNNEQFF. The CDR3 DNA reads TGTGCCAGCAGCTCACTAGCGGGGGGTAACAATGAGCAGTTCTTC.

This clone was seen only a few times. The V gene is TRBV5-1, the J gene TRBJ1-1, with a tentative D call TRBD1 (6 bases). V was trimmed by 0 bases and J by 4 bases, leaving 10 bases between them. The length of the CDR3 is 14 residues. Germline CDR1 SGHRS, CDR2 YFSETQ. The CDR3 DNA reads TGCGCCAGCAGCTTGGCCTCGACAGGCACTGAAGCTTTCTTT. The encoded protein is CASSLASTGTEAFF.

The CDR3: CASSEVALGEKLFF. CDR3 nucleotides: TGTGCCAGCAGTGAGGTCGCACTCGGGGAAAAACTGTTTTTT. The chain couples TRBV2 to TRBJ1-4, with unresolved D. V was cut by 3 bases and J by 8 bases, with 13 bases left in between. CDR3 length: 14 residues. Germline V gene sequence: CDR1 SNHLY, CDR2 FYNNEI.

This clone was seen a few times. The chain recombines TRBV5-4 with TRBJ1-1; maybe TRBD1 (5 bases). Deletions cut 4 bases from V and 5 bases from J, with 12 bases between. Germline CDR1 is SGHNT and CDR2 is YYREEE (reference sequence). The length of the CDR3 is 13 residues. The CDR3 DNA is TGTGCCAGCAGCGTAGACAAGGGGACTGAAGCTTTCTTT. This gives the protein CASSVDKGTEAFF.

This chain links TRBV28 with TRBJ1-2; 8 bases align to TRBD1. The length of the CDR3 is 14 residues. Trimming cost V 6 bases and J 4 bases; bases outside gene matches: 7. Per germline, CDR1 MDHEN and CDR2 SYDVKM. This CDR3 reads CASRSGTGVYGYTF. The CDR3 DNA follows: TGTGCCAGCAGATCCGGGACAGGAGTCTATGGCTACACCTTC.

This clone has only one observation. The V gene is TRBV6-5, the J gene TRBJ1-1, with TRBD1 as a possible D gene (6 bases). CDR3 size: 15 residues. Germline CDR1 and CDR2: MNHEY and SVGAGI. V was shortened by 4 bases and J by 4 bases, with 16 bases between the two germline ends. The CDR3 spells CASSSRGGGLTEAFF. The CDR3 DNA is TGTGCCAGCAGTTCCCGAGGGGGGGGACTCACTGAAGCTTTCTTT.

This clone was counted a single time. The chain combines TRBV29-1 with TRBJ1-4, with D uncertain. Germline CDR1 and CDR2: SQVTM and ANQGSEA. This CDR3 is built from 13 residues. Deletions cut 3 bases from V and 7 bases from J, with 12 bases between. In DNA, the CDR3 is TGCAGCGTTGACATGGGAAGCGGTGAAAAACTGTTTTTT. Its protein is CSVDMGSGEKLFF.

Here the CDR3 DNA reads TGTGCCACCAGCAGAGATGTGGGGGGGTTCGGTGAAGCTTTCTTT. It translates to CATSRDVGGFGEAFF. The V and J genes are TRBV15 and TRBJ1-1; D is possibly TRBD1 (5 bases). Trimming stripped 0 bases from V and 7 bases from J, with 15 bases between. Germline V gives CDR1 LNHNV, CDR2 YYDKDF (reference sequence). The CDR3 contains 15 residues.

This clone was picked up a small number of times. CDR3 nucleotides: TGTGCCATCAGTGAGTTGGGAACGAACACCGGGGAGCTGTTTTTT. Translated, it gives CAISELGTNTGELFF. The chain combines TRBV10-3 with TRBJ2-2; D is unresolved. Trimming took 1 base from V and 0 from J, leaving 6 bases between them. In germline, CDR1 is ENHRY, CDR2 SYGVKD. This CDR3 is built from 15 residues.

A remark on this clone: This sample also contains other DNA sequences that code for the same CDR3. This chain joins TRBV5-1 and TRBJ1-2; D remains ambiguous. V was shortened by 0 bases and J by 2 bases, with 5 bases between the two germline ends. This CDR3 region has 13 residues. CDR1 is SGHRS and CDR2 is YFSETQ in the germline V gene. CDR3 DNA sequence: TGCGCCAGCAGCTTGGAAGGGAACTATGGCTACACCTTC. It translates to CASSLEGNYGYTF.

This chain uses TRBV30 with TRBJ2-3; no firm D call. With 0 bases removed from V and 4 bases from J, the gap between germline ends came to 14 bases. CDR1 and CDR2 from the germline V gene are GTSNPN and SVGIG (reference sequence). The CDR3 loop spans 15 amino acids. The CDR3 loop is CAWSVLLSLADTQYF. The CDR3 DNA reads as TGTGCCTGGAGTGTATTGCTTAGCTTGGCAGATACGCAGTATTTT.

The CDR3 sequence is CASSQGSDYNEQFF. The DNA of the CDR3 is TGTGCCAGCAGCCAGGGTTCCGACTACAATGAGCAGTTCTTC. V is TRBV7-8 and J is TRBJ2-1; maybe TRBD1 (5 bases). This CDR3 has 14 residues. From germline, CDR1 is SGHVS and CDR2 FQNEAQ. V was clipped by 5 bases and J by 3 bases, with 11 bases between them. The complete variable domain, with remaining parts taken from reference TRBV7-8 and TRBJ2-1, reads GAGVSQSPRYKVAKRGQDVALRCDPISGHVSLFWYQQALGQGPEFLTYFQNEAQLDKSGLPSDRFFAERPEGSVSTLKIQRTQQEDSAVYLCASSQGSDYNEQFFGPGTRLTVL.

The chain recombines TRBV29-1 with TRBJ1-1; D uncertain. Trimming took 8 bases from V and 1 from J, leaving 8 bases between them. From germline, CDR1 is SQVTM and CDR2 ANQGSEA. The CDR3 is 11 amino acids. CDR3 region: CSSAENTEAFF. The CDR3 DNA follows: TGCAGCTCCGCAGAGAACACTGAAGCTTTCTTT. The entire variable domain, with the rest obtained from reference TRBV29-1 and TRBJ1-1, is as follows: SAVISQKPSRDICQRGTSLTIQCQVDSQVTMMFWYRQQPGQSLTLIATANQGSEATYESGFVIDKFPISRPNLTFSTLTVSNMSPEDSSIYLCSSAENTEAFFGQGTRLTVV.